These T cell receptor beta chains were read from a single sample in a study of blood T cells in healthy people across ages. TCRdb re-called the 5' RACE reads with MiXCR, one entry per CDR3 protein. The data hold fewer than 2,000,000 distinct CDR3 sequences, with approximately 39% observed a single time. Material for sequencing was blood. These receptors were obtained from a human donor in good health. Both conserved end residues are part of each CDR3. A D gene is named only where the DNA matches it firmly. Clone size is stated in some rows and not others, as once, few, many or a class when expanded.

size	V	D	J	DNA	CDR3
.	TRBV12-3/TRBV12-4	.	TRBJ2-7	TGTGCCAGCAGTTTAGGGGGCCCCCTAACATATTACGAGCAGTACTTC	CASSLGGPLTYYEQYF
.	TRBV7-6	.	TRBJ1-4	TGTGCCAGCAACTTCGGAGATGAAAAACTGTTTTTT	CASNFGDEKLFF
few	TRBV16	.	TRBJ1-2	TGTGCCAGCACCAACGGGGTAGGATCCAGCTATGGCTACACCTTC	CASTNGVGSSYGYTF
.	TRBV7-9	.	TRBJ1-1	TGTGCCAGCAGCTTATTCGACCAGGGGAACACTGAAGCTTTCTTT	CASSLFDQGNTEAFF
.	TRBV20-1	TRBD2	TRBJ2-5	TGCAGTGCAGATACCGGGACTAGCGGGGGTGGGACCCAGTACTTC	CSADTGTSGGGTQYF
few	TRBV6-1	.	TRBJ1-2	TGTGCCAGCTCAATTTTGGGGGGACGGGACTATGGCTACACCTTC	CASSILGGRDYGYTF
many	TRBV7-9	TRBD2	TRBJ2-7	TGTGCCAGCAGCAGGGAGGGCTACGAGCAGTACTTC	CASSREGYEQYF
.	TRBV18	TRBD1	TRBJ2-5	TGTGCCAGCTCACCGGCCGGGACAGGGATAGAGACCCAGTACTTC	CASSPAGTGIETQYF
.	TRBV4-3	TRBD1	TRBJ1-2	TGCGCCAGCAGCCAAGATAGCGGACAGGGGGCTCAAGGCTACACCTTC	CASSQDSGQGAQGYTF
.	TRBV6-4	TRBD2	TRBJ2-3	TGTGCCAGCATCCCTCGACAGACACTAGCGGGGGAACACTACACAGATACGCAGTATTTT	CASIPRQTLAGEHYTDTQYF
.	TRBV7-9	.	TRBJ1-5	TGTGCCAGCGGCCGGGATCAGCCCCAGCATTTT	CASGRDQPQHF
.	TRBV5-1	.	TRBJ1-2	TGCGCCAGCAGCTTGAAGGAGGGCACCTATGGCTACACCTTC	CASSLKEGTYGYTF
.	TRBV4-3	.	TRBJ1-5	TGCGCCAGCAGCCAAGATATTTGGCAGGTTAAATGGCCCCAGCATTTT	CASSQDIWQVKWPQHF
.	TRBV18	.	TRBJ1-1	TGTGCCAGCTCACCGTCAGAGGCTCGGGCTGAAGCTTTCTTT	CASSPSEARAEAFF
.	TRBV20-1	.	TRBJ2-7	TGCAGTGCTAGGGGCTACACGAGCTCCTACGAGCAGTACTTC	CSARGYTSSYEQYF
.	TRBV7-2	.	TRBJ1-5	TGTGCCAGCAGCTTAAGGGCGTCTGGGCCCCAGCATTTT	CASSLRASGPQHF
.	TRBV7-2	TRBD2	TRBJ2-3	TGTACCAGCAGCTTAGGGGTTAGCGGGGGGACAGATACGCAGTATTTT	CTSSLGVSGGTDTQYF
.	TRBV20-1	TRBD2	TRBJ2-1	TGCAGTGCTTTAACCGGGACTAGCTCCTACAATGAGCAGTTCTTC	CSALTGTSSYNEQFF
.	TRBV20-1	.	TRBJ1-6	TGCAGTGCTAGAGCTCGGGCGGGGAATTCACCCCTCCACTTT	CSARARAGNSPLHF
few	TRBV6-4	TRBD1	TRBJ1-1	TGTGCCAGCGGAAAGATGGACAGGGGATTTTCCGTGAACACTGAAGCTTTCTTT	CASGKMDRGFSVNTEAFF
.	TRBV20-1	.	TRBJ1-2	TGCAGTGCTAGATACCGTTACGGTAACAGGGTTTATACCGCCGGCTACACCTTC	CSARYRYGNRVYTAGYTF
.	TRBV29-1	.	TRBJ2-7	TGCAGCGTGCCTACTGCCCCGGGACTTCACCTCTACGAGCAGTACTTC	CSVPTAPGLHLYEQYF
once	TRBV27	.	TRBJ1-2	TGTGCCACCTCCAGCGTATCCCTCAACTATGGCTACACCTTC	CATSSVSLNYGYTF
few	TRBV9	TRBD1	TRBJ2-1	TGTGCCAGCAGCGTTTGGGGAAGACAGGGTACCTACAATGAGCAGTTCTTC	CASSVWGRQGTYNEQFF